This is a list of T cell receptor beta chains from one sample in a study of blood T cell repertoires in COVID-19. Sequenced by immunoSEQ multiplex PCR; TCRdb stores in-frame clones only, minus some. The data show 220,000 or so clones, with around 84% seen just once and 6.8% held by the top ten. Sequencing was carried out using PBMCs or T cells enriched from blood (not recorded which). The receptors stem from a woman aged 40 to 55 who had recovered from COVID-19. Each CDR3 is given with its conserved first and last residue. The D gene is left open where the match is weak. Size is stated for part of the rows, as once, few or many counts, or as a class when the clone is expanded.

j_call d_call clone_size v_call cdr3_aa cdr3_nt
TRBJ2-2 . . TRBV7-3 CASSFSGNTGELFF TGTGCCAGCAGCTTTAGCGGGAACACCGGGGAGCTGTTTTTT
TRBJ2-3 . few TRBV27 CASSLLTPSSRTQYF TGTGCCAGCAGTCTACTAACGCCCTCTTCTCGTACGCAGTATTTT
TRBJ1-1 . . TRBV2 CASREVAEAFF TGTGCCAGCAGAGAGGTGGCTGAAGCTTTCTTT
TRBJ2-1 . . TRBV10-3 CATGARTVYNEQFF TGTGCCACCGGAGCCCGGACAGTATACAATGAGCAGTTCTTC
TRBJ2-1 TRBD2 . TRBV4-2 CASSQLGTSGSNEQFF TGTGCCAGCAGCCAATTAGGAACTAGCGGGAGTAATGAGCAGTTCTTC
TRBJ1-1 . few TRBV12-3/TRBV12-4 CASSLTVNTEAFF TGTGCCAGCAGCCTAACAGTGAACACTGAAGCTTTCTTT
TRBJ1-4 . few TRBV7-9 CASTSQGTNEKLFF TGTGCCAGCACGTCTCAGGGAACTAATGAAAAACTGTTTTTT
TRBJ2-5 TRBD2 . TRBV11-2 CASSLSFSGTQETQYF TGTGCCAGCAGCTTATCGTTCAGCGGGACTCAAGAGACCCAGTACTTC
TRBJ2-3 . . TRBV7-4 CASSLDILATNTDTQYF TGTGCCAGCAGCTTAGACATTCTAGCGACTAACACAGATACGCAGTATTTT
TRBJ1-2 . few TRBV11-3 CASSATEHYGYTF TGTGCCAGCAGCGCGACGGAGCACTATGGCTACACCTTC
TRBJ2-7 TRBD1 . TRBV9 CASSAGWTGEQYF TGTGCCAGCAGCGCAGGGTGGACAGGCGAGCAGTACTTC
TRBJ1-1 . . TRBV4-2 CASSRNGGPRMNTEAFF TGTGCCAGCAGCCGAAACGGGGGGCCACGAATGAACACTGAAGCTTTCTTT